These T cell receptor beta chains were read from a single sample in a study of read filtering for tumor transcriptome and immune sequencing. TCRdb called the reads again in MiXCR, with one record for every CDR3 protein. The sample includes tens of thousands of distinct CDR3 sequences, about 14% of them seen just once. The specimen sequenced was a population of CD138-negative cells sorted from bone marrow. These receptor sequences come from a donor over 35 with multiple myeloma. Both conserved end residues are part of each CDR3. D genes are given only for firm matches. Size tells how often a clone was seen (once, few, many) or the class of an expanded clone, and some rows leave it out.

CDR3aa: CASSHPIGEKDEQFF
CDR3nt: TGTGCCAGCAGCCACCCCATCGGGGAGAAGGATGAGCAGTTCTTC
j_gene: TRBJ2-1
d_gene: -
abundance: many
v_gene: TRBV3-1

CDR3aa: CASSLEIGQNYGYTF
CDR3nt: TGCGCCAGCAGCTTGGAGATTGGGCAGAACTATGGCTACACCTTC
j_gene: TRBJ1-2
d_gene: -
abundance: many
v_gene: TRBV5-1

CDR3aa: CASSLWGREQYF
CDR3nt: TGTGCCAGCAGTTTATGGGGTCGCGAGCAGTACTTC
j_gene: TRBJ2-7
d_gene: -
abundance: many
v_gene: TRBV27

CDR3aa: CAISELAGTSYNEQFF
CDR3nt: TGTGCCATCAGTGAGTTGGCGGGGACCTCCTACAATGAGCAGTTCTTC
j_gene: TRBJ2-1
d_gene: -
abundance: many
v_gene: TRBV10-3

CDR3aa: CASSHGSRGTQYF
CDR3nt: TGTGCCAGCAGTCACGGATCCAGGGGTACGCAGTATTTT
j_gene: TRBJ2-3
d_gene: -
abundance: -
v_gene: TRBV6-2/TRBV6-3

CDR3aa: CASSYLRGEDQPQHF
CDR3nt: TGTGCCAGCAGTTATCTACGGGGGGAGGATCAGCCCCAGCATTTT
j_gene: TRBJ1-5
d_gene: -
abundance: many
v_gene: TRBV6-6

CDR3aa: CASNRRTQETQYF
CDR3nt: TGTGCCAGCAACCGCAGGACCCAAGAGACCCAGTACTTC
j_gene: TRBJ2-5
d_gene: -
abundance: many
v_gene: TRBV6-1

CDR3aa: CASSLLWAEKDTQYF
CDR3nt: TGTGCCAGCAGTTTACTGTGGGCGGAAAAAGATACGCAGTATTTT
j_gene: TRBJ2-3
d_gene: -
abundance: many
v_gene: TRBV6-2/TRBV6-3

CDR3aa: CSVTRTGGYNEQFF
CDR3nt: TGCAGCGTTACCAGGACAGGGGGATACAATGAGCAGTTCTTC
j_gene: TRBJ2-1
d_gene: TRBD1
abundance: many
v_gene: TRBV29-1

CDR3aa: CSADLGLAGHSGANVLTF
CDR3nt: TGCAGTGCAGATCTTGGACTAGCGGGACACTCTGGGGCCAACGTCCTGACTTTC
j_gene: TRBJ2-6
d_gene: TRBD2
abundance: many
v_gene: TRBV20-1

CDR3aa: CASSFHYTGQDTEAFF
CDR3nt: TGTGCCAGCAGTTTCCACTACACGGGCCAAGACACTGAAGCTTTCTTT
j_gene: TRBJ1-1
d_gene: -
abundance: many
v_gene: TRBV6-5

CDR3aa: CASSVDSYNEQFF
CDR3nt: TGCGCCAGCAGCGTGGACAGCTACAATGAGCAGTTCTTC
j_gene: TRBJ2-1
d_gene: -
abundance: many
v_gene: TRBV5-1

CDR3aa: CASSWTATYEQYF
CDR3nt: TGTGCCAGCAGTTGGACCGCAACCTACGAGCAGTACTTC
j_gene: TRBJ2-7
d_gene: -
abundance: many
v_gene: TRBV2

CDR3aa: CASSLVISALTF
CDR3nt: TGTGCCAGCAGCTTAGTTATAAGCGCGCTAACCTTC
j_gene: TRBJ1-2
d_gene: -
abundance: many
v_gene: TRBV7-9

CDR3aa: CASSLEAGDAFF
CDR3nt: TGCGCCAGCAGCTTGGAGGCAGGGGATGCTTTCTTT
j_gene: TRBJ1-1
d_gene: -
abundance: many
v_gene: TRBV5-1

CDR3aa: CAIRTSTNTGELFF
CDR3nt: TGTGCCATTAGGACAAGCACGAACACCGGGGAGCTGTTTTTT
j_gene: TRBJ2-2
d_gene: -
abundance: many
v_gene: TRBV6-5

CDR3aa: CASTPGTGELFF
CDR3nt: TGTGCCAGCACTCCGGGGACCGGGGAGCTGTTTTTT
j_gene: TRBJ2-2
d_gene: -
abundance: many
v_gene: TRBV2

CDR3aa: CASSRGTEETQYF
CDR3nt: TGTGCCAGCTCACGGGGGACGGAGGAGACCCAGTACTTC
j_gene: TRBJ2-5
d_gene: -
abundance: many
v_gene: TRBV18

CDR3aa: CASSGSYEQYF
CDR3nt: TGCGCCAGCAGCGGGAGCTACGAGCAGTACTTC
j_gene: TRBJ2-7
d_gene: -
abundance: many
v_gene: TRBV5-1

CDR3aa: CSASKGSGANVLTF
CDR3nt: TGCAGTGCTAGCAAAGGATCTGGGGCCAACGTCCTGACTTTC
j_gene: TRBJ2-6
d_gene: -
abundance: many
v_gene: TRBV20-1

CDR3aa: CATGERWGGTDTQYF
CDR3nt: TGTGCCACCGGAGAGCGATGGGGGGGTACAGATACGCAGTATTTT
j_gene: TRBJ2-3
d_gene: TRBD2
abundance: -
v_gene: TRBV24-1

CDR3aa: CASSLQNEQFF
CDR3nt: TGTGCCAGCAGCCTCCAGAATGAGCAGTTCTTC
j_gene: TRBJ2-1
d_gene: -
abundance: many
v_gene: TRBV5-6

CDR3aa: CAGLATRVLFF
CDR3nt: TGTGCCGGACTAGCGACCAGGGTTCTGTTTTTT
j_gene: TRBJ2-2
d_gene: TRBD2
abundance: -
v_gene: TRBV12-3/TRBV12-4

CDR3aa: CASSAEGLAGGAKTQYF
CDR3nt: TGTGCCAGCAGCGCCGAGGGGCTAGCGGGGGGGGCAAAGACCCAGTACTTC
j_gene: TRBJ2-5
d_gene: TRBD2
abundance: few
v_gene: TRBV7-9

CDR3aa: CASSGGGSFNQPQHF
CDR3nt: TGTGCCAGCAGTGGGGGGGGCAGCTTCAATCAGCCCCAGCATTTT
j_gene: TRBJ1-5
d_gene: -
abundance: many
v_gene: TRBV2

CDR3aa: CASSFRVGGQPQHF
CDR3nt: TGTGCCAGCAGTTTCCGGGTGGGTGGCCAGCCCCAGCATTTT
j_gene: TRBJ1-5
d_gene: -
abundance: many
v_gene: TRBV27

CDR3aa: CASSPKPRGNGELFF
CDR3nt: TGTGCCAGCAGCCCGAAACCCCGCGGGAACGGGGAGCTGTTTTTT
j_gene: TRBJ2-2
d_gene: -
abundance: many
v_gene: TRBV7-2

CDR3aa: CASSLAVRGQVGYTF
CDR3nt: TGTGCCAGCAGCTTGGCCGTCAGGGGGCAGGTTGGCTACACCTTC
j_gene: TRBJ1-2
d_gene: TRBD1
abundance: many
v_gene: TRBV5-4

CDR3aa: CASSLPLGSSPLHF
CDR3nt: TGTGCCAGCAGCTTACCACTTGGCAGTTCACCCCTCCACTTT
j_gene: TRBJ1-6
d_gene: -
abundance: many
v_gene: TRBV7-9

CDR3aa: CSVEGTAKMNTEAFF
CDR3nt: TGCAGCGTTGAAGGGACAGCTAAAATGAACACTGAAGCTTTCTTT
j_gene: TRBJ1-1
d_gene: -
abundance: many
v_gene: TRBV29-1

CDR3aa: CASRKNRGSRTGELFF
CDR3nt: TGTGCCAGCAGAAAGAACAGGGGTTCACGGACCGGGGAGCTGTTTTTT
j_gene: TRBJ2-2
d_gene: TRBD1
abundance: many
v_gene: TRBV12-3/TRBV12-4

CDR3aa: CARTDRGRSGELFF
CDR3nt: TGTGCCAGAACCGACAGGGGGCGATCCGGGGAGCTGTTTTTT
j_gene: TRBJ2-2
d_gene: TRBD1
abundance: many
v_gene: TRBV28

CDR3aa: CAGSFRQGGETQYF
CDR3nt: TGTGCCGGCAGTTTTAGGCAGGGTGGGGAGACCCAGTACTTC
j_gene: TRBJ2-5
d_gene: -
abundance: -
v_gene: TRBV12-3/TRBV12-4

CDR3aa: CSARRTGSNQPQHF
CDR3nt: TGCAGTGCTCGACGGACAGGGAGCAATCAGCCCCAGCATTTT
j_gene: TRBJ1-5
d_gene: TRBD1
abundance: many
v_gene: TRBV20-1

CDR3aa: CASSLGWGGLATEQFF
CDR3nt: TGCGCCAGCAGCTTGGGATGGGGGGGTTTAGCCACTGAGCAGTTCTTC
j_gene: TRBJ2-1
d_gene: TRBD2
abundance: medium-sized
v_gene: TRBV5-5

CDR3aa: CASSFWAGFTGELFF
CDR3nt: TGTGCCAGCAGTTTTTGGGCAGGGTTCACCGGGGAGCTGTTTTTT
j_gene: TRBJ2-2
d_gene: -
abundance: many
v_gene: TRBV27

CDR3aa: CASSPGVMNTEAFF
CDR3nt: TGTGCCAGCAGCCCAGGGGTTATGAACACTGAAGCTTTCTTT
j_gene: TRBJ1-1
d_gene: -
abundance: many
v_gene: TRBV7-3

CDR3aa: CASSPGVAGVYEQYF
CDR3nt: TGTGCCAGCAGCCCAGGCGTGGCGGGGGTCTACGAGCAGTACTTC
j_gene: TRBJ2-7
d_gene: TRBD2
abundance: many
v_gene: TRBV7-2